This passage covers 2 T cell receptor beta chains from one sample sequenced in a study of T cell responses to AZD1222 COVID-19 vaccine. This table comes from immunoSEQ multiplex PCR, and its TCRdb copy is limited to in-frame clones, with some not included. The data show about 150,000 clones, about nine tenths seen once. The sequences come from peripheral blood, collected 28 days after the second AZD1222 dose. All receptors come from an adult who received the AZD1222 COVID-19 vaccine.

This chain links TRBV27 with TRBJ2-3; possibly TRBD1 for D (6 bases). The V gene's germline CDR1 is MNHEY and CDR2 SMNVEV (reference sequence). Trimming took 6 bases from V and 4 from J, leaving 14 bases between them. The CDR3 is 14 amino acids. CDR3 nucleotide sequence: TGTGCCAGCAGACAGGGAATTCGAGCAGATACGCAGTATTTT. Its translation is CASRQGIRADTQYF.

The gene calls are TRBV30 and TRBJ2-2; D gene ambiguous. The CDR3 totals 12 residues. V lost 3 bases to trimming and J lost 7 bases, with 9 bases between them. Per the germline V gene, CDR1 is GTSNPN and CDR2 is SVGIG (reference sequence). CDR3 sequence (DNA): TGTGCCTGGAGAGAGTCCGGCGGGGAGCTGTTTTTT. It codes for CAWRESGGELFF. Full variable domain (rest looked up from reference TRBV30 and TRBJ2-2): SQTIHQWPATLVQPVGSPLSLECTVEGTSNPNLYWYRQAAGRGLQLLFYSVGIGQISSEVPQNLSASRPQDRQFILSSKKLLLSDSGFYLCAWRESGGELFFGEGSRLTVL.